A selection of T cell receptor beta chains follows, all from one sample in a study of CD8+CD57+ T cells in acquired aplastic anemia. TCRdb re-derived calls from the reads in MiXCR, one entry per CDR3 protein. The profile shows some 200,000 distinct CDR3 sequences, approximately 35% of them singletons. Sequenced: sorted CD4+, CD8+, or CD8+CD57+ T cells (not recorded which) from PBMCs. The receptors shown here come from a human donor in good health, serving as a control. The CDR3 runs from the conserved cysteine through the conserved F or W. Each record gives: V gene, J gene, clone size, D gene, CDR3 length, CDR3 protein, CDR3 DNA. The D gene is left open where the match is weak. A clone size is listed for some rows: how often the clone was seen (once, few, many), or a class if it is expanded.

TRBV4-1	TRBJ2-1	.	TRBD2	15	CASSPGTSVYNEQFF	TGCGCCAGCAGCCCCGGGACTAGCGTTTACAATGAGCAGTTCTTC
TRBV9	TRBJ1-3	.	.	17	CASSSLPEASSGNTIYF	TGTGCCAGCAGCTCGTTACCGGAAGCGAGCTCTGGAAACACCATATATTTT
TRBV5-1	TRBJ1-1	once	.	12	CASTRQVTEAFF	TGCGCCAGCACCCGACAGGTGACTGAAGCTTTCTTT
TRBV5-6	TRBJ1-2	many	.	11	CASRATGGYTF	TGTGCCAGCAGGGCCACGGGAGGCTACACCTTC
TRBV5-1	TRBJ1-1	few	.	15	CASSLAGGINTEAFF	TGCGCCAGCAGCTTGGCGGGGGGGATAAACACTGAAGCTTTCTTT
TRBV25-1	TRBJ2-2	few	.	17	CASSEDSYRSTTGELFF	TGTGCCAGCAGTGAGGACAGCTACAGGTCGACCACCGGGGAGCTGTTTTTT
TRBV10-3	TRBJ1-4	many	.	11	CAISSNEKLFF	TGTGCCATCAGTTCTAATGAAAAACTGTTTTTT
TRBV19	TRBJ1-5	.	TRBD1	14	CASSIRQGNQPQHF	TGTGCCAGTAGTATCCGACAGGGGAATCAGCCCCAGCATTTT
TRBV10-1	TRBJ1-4	many	.	13	CASSPMGREKLFF	TGCGCCAGCAGCCCAATGGGGCGCGAAAAACTGTTTTTT
TRBV6-5	TRBJ2-3	many	.	14	CASSYSGATDTQYF	TGTGCCAGCAGTTACAGTGGGGCCACAGATACGCAGTATTTT
TRBV2	TRBJ2-1	many	TRBD2	15	CASTSGTSGYNEQFF	TGTGCCAGCACCTCCGGGACTAGCGGATACAATGAGCAGTTCTTC
TRBV27	TRBJ2-7	.	TRBD2	17	CASRRVVIAGVSYEQYF	TGTGCCAGCAGGCGGGTGGTCATAGCGGGAGTATCCTACGAGCAGTACTTC
TRBV19	TRBJ1-6	.	.	14	CASSRGSAESPLHF	TGTGCCAGTAGTCGGGGCAGCGCCGAATCACCCCTCCACTTT
TRBV2	TRBJ2-1	few	TRBD1	15	CASYRQGGMRDEQFF	TGTGCCAGCTATCGACAGGGTGGGATGAGGGATGAGCAGTTCTTC
TRBV10-3	TRBJ2-7	.	.	14	CAIQRGAGDYEQYF	TGTGCCATCCAACGGGGGGCGGGAGATTACGAGCAGTACTTC
TRBV2	TRBJ1-2	.	.	12	CASSEEGGGYTF	TGTGCCAGCAGTGAAGAGGGGGGTGGCTACACCTTC
TRBV19	TRBJ1-6	.	.	15	CASSIDRTPNSPLHF	TGTGCCAGTAGTATAGATCGGACACCAAATTCACCCCTCCACTTT
TRBV10-3	TRBJ1-2	medium-sized	.	13	CAIRAEAIYGYTF	TGTGCCATCAGAGCGGAAGCGATCTATGGCTACACCTTC
TRBV4-1	TRBJ2-7	many	.	17	CASSQERMGAGAYEQYF	TGCGCCAGCAGCCAAGAAAGAATGGGGGCAGGGGCGTACGAGCAGTACTTC
TRBV19	TRBJ1-1	many	.	14	CASSISGLGTEAFF	TGTGCCAGTAGTATATCGGGTCTGGGCACTGAAGCTTTCTTT
TRBV10-3	TRBJ1-3	few	TRBD1	16	CAISAPGQYSGNTIYF	TGTGCCATCAGTGCACCGGGACAGTACTCTGGAAACACCATATATTTT
TRBV20-1	TRBJ1-5	many	TRBD1	16	CSAYRLGTDPNQPQHF	TGCAGTGCTTATCGACTCGGGACAGACCCCAATCAGCCCCAGCATTTT
TRBV6-5	TRBJ2-7	many	.	15	CASSYGLGAGYEQYF	TGTGCCAGCAGTTACGGTTTGGGGGCCGGCTACGAGCAGTACTTC
TRBV10-1	TRBJ1-2	.	TRBD1	16	CASSGFRDRGWYGYTF	TGCGCCAGCAGTGGGTTCCGGGACAGGGGGTGGTATGGCTACACCTTC
TRBV5-1	TRBJ1-4	few	.	16	CASSRERTATNEKLFF	TGCGCCAGCAGCCGAGAACGGACAGCAACTAATGAAAAACTGTTTTTT
TRBV20-1	TRBJ2-7	.	.	12	CSAPFTDYEQYF	TGCAGTGCGCCCTTTACAGACTACGAGCAGTACTTC
TRBV2	TRBJ1-3	many	.	14	CASWGTQGRNTIYF	TGTGCCAGTTGGGGGACCCAGGGGAGAAACACCATATATTTT
TRBV10-3	TRBJ1-1	once	.	15	CAISSQGWWNTEAFF	TGTGCCATCAGTTCCCAGGGGTGGTGGAACACTGAAGCTTTCTTT
TRBV5-1	TRBJ1-5	.	.	14	CASSPGTMDRPQHF	TGCGCCAGCAGCCCCGGGACGATGGATAGGCCCCAGCATTTT
TRBV20-1	TRBJ2-5	many	TRBD2	13	CSARLAGGETQYF	TGCAGTGCTAGACTAGCGGGAGGAGAGACCCAGTACTTC
TRBV11-2	TRBJ2-7	.	TRBD2	16	CASRLTGTSGSYKQYF	TGTGCCAGCAGACTAACCGGGACTAGCGGGTCCTACAAGCAGTACTTC
TRBV7-8	TRBJ1-6	.	.	14	CASSLALRVEPLHF	TGTGCCAGCAGCTTAGCGCTAAGGGTAGAACCCCTCCACTTT
TRBV29-1	TRBJ1-4	few	.	13	CSLDGATNEKLFF	TGCAGCTTGGATGGGGCAACTAATGAAAAACTGTTTTTT
TRBV3-1	TRBJ2-3	once	TRBD2	16	CASSQLAGKTTDTQYF	TGTGCCAGCAGCCAACTAGCGGGCAAAACCACAGATACGCAGTATTTT
TRBV20-1	TRBJ2-3	many	TRBD1	15	CSARDRRQGYDTQYF	TGCAGTGCTAGAGATCGGAGACAGGGATACGATACGCAGTATTTT
TRBV15	TRBJ1-5	.	.	16	CATSSLVWTSNQPQHF	TGTGCCACCAGCAGCTTAGTCTGGACTAGCAATCAGCCCCAGCATTTT